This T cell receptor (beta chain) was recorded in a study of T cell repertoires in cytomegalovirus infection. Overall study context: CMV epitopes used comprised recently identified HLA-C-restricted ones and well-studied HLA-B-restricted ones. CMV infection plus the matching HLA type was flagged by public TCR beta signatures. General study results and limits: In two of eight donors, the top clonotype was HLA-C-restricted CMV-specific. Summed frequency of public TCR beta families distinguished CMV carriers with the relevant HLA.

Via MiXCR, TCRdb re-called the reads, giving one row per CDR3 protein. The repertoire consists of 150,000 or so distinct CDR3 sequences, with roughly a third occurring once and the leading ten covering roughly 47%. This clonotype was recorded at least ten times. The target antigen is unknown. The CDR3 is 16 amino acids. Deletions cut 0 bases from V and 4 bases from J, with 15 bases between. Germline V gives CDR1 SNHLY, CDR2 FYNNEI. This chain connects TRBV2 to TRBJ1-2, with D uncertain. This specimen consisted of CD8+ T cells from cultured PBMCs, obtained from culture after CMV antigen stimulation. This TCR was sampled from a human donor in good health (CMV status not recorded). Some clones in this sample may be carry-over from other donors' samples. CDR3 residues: CASSEATLAFAYGYTF. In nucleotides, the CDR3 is TGTGCCAGCAGTGAAGCGACCTTGGCATTCGCCTATGGCTACACCTTC.